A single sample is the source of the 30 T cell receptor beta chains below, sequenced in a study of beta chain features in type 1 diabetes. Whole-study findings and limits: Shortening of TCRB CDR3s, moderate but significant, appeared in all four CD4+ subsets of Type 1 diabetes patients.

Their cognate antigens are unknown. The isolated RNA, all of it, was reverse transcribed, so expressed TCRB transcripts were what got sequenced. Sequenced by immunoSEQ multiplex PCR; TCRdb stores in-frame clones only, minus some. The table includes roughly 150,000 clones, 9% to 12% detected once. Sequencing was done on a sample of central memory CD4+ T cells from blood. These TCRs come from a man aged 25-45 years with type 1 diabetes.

Here the CDR3 DNA reads TGTGCCAGCAGCTTACGAGGTATTGGAGTTAACAATGAGCAGTTCTTC. Translated: CASSLRGIGVNNEQFF. The gene calls are TRBV11-1 and TRBJ2-1, with D unclear. This CDR3 has 16 residues. CDR1 and CDR2 from the germline V gene are SGHAT and FQDESV (reference sequence). V was shortened by 2 bases and J by 5 bases, with 16 bases between the two germline ends.

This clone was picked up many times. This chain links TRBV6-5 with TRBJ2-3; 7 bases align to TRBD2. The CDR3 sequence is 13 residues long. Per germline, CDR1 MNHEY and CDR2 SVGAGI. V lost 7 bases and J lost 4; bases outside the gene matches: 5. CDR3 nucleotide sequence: TGTGCCAGCATGCGGGAGTACCCAGATACGCAGTATTTT. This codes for CASMREYPDTQYF.

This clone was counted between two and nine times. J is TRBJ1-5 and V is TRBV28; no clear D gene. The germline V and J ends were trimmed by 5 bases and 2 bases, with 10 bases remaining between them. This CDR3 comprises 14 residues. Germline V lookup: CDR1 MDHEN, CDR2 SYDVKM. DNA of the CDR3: TGTGCCAGCAGTCCGTGGAGGGGCAATCAGCCCCAGCATTTT. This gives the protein CASSPWRGNQPQHF.

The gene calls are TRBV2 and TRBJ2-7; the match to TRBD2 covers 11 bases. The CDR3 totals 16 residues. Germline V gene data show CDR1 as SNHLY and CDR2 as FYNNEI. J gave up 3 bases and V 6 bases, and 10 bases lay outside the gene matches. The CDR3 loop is CASRPGLAASHYEQYF. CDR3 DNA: TGTGCCAGCAGGCCGGGACTAGCGGCCTCTCACTACGAGCAGTACTTC.

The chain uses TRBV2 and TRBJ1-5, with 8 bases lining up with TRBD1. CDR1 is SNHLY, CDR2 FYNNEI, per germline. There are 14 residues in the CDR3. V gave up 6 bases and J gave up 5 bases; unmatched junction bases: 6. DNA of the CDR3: TGTGCCAGCAGCCGGGACAGGTCTGATCAGCCCCAGCATTTT. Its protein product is CASSRDRSDQPQHF.

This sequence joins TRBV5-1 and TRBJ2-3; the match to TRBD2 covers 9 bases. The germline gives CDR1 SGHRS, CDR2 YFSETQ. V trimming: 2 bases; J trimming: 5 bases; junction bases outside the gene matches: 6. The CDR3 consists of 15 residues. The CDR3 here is CASSFGGRAGDTQYF. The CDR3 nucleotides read TGCGCCAGCAGCTTTGGCGGGAGGGCCGGAGATACGCAGTATTTT. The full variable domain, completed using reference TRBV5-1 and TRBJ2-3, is KAGVTQTPRYLIKTRGQQVTLSCSPISGHRSVSWYQQTPGQGLQFLFEYFSETQRNKGNFPGRFSGRQFSNSRSEMNVSTLELGDSALYLCASSFGGRAGDTQYFGPGTRLTVL.

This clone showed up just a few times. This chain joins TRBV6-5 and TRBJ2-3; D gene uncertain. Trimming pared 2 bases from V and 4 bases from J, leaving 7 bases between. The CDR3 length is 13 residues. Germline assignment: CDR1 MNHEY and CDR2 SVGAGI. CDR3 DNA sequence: TGTGCCAGCAGTTACGGCCTAGCAGATACGCAGTATTTT. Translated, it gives CASSYGLADTQYF.

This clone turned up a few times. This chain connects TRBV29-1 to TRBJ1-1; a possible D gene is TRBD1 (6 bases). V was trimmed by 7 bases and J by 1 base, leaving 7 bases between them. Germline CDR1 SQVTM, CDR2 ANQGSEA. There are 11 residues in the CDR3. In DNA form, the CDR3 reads TGCAGCGGACAGGAGAACACTGAAGCTTTCTTT. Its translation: CSGQENTEAFF.

The CDR3 spells CASSPYSSYGYTF. As DNA, the CDR3 is TGTGCCAGCAGTCCGTACTCATCCTATGGCTACACCTTC. The rearrangement joins TRBV28 to TRBJ1-2; D is unclear. V was shortened by 5 bases and J by 4 bases, with 11 bases between the two germline ends. This CDR3 has 13 residues. The V gene's germline CDR1 is MDHEN and CDR2 SYDVKM.

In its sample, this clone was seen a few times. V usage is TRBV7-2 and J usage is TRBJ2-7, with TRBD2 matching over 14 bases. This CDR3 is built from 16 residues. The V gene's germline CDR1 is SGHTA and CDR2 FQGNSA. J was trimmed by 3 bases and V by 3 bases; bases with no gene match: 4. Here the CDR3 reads CASSLGGTSGSYEQYF. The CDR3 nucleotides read TGTGCCAGCAGCTTGGGGGGGACTAGCGGGAGCTACGAGCAGTACTTC.

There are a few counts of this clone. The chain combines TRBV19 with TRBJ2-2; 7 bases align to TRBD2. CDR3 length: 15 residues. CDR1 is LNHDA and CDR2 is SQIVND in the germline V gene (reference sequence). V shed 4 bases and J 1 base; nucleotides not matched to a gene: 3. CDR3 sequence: CASSKRGGNTGELFF. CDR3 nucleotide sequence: TGTGCCAGTAGTAAACGCGGGGGGAACACCGGGGAGCTGTTTTTT.

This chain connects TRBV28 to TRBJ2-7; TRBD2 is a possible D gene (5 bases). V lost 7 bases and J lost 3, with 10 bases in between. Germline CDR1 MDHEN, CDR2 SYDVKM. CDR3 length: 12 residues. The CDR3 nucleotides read TGTGCCAGCAAACGGGGATACTACGAGCAGTACTTC. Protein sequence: CASKRGYYEQYF.

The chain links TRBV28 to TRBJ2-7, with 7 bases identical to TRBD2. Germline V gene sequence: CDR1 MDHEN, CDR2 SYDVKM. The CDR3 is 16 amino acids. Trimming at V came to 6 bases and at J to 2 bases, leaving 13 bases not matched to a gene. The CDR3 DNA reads TGTGCCAGCAGGCCAGCGGCCGCTAGCGGCGCCTACGAGCAGTACTTC. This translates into CASRPAAASGAYEQYF.

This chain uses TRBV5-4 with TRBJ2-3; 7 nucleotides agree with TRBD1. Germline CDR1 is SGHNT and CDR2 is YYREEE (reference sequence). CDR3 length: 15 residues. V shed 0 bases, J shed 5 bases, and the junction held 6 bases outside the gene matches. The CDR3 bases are TGTGCCAGCAGCTTGGGGAAGGGGGCGGTAGATACGCAGTATTTT. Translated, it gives CASSLGKGAVDTQYF.

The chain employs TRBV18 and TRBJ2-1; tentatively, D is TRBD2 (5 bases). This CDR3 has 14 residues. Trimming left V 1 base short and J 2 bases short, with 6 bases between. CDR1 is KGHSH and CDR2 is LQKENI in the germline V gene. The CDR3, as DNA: TGTGCCAGCTCACCACGGGAGACCTACAATGAGCAGTTCTTC. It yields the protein CASSPRETYNEQFF.

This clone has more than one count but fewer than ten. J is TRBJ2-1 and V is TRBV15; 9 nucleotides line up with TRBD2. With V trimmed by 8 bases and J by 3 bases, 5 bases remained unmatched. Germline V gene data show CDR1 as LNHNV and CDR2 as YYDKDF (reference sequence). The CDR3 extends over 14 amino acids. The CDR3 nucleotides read TGTGCCACCGGCGGGACTAGCAGCTACAATGAGCAGTTCTTC. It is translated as CATGGTSSYNEQFF.

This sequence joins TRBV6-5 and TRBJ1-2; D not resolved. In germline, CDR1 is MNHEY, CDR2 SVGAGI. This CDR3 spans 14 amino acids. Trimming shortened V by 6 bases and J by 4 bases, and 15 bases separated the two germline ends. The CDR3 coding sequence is TGTGCCAGCAGCCCAACAGCCGTCGGCTATGGCTACACCTTC. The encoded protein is CASSPTAVGYGYTF.

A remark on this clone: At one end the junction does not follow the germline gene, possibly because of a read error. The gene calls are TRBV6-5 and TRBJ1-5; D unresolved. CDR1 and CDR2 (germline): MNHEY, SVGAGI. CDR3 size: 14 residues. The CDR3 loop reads CASRYTQLDQPQHF. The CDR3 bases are TGTGCCAGCCGTTACACCCAGTTGGATCAGCCCCAGCATTTT.

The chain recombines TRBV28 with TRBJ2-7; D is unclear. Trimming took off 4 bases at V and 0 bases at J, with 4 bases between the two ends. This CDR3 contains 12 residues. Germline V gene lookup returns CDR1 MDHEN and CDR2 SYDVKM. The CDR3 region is CASSWSSYEQYF. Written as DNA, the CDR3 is TGTGCCAGCAGTTGGAGCTCCTACGAGCAGTACTTC.

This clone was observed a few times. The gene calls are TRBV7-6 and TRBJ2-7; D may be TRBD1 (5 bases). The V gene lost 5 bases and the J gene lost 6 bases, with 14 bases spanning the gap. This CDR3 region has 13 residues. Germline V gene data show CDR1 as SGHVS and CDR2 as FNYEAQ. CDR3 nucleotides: TGTGCCAGCAGCACGCAGGGTAATCTCGAGCAGTACTTC. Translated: CASSTQGNLEQYF.

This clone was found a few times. The CDR3 region has the DNA TGCGCCAGCAGCCAAGATCTGGCAGGCTCCCCCTACGAGCAGTACTTC. Amino acid sequence: CASSQDLAGSPYEQYF. V gene TRBV4-1 combines with J gene TRBJ2-7, with unresolved D. The CDR3 length is 16 residues. The V gene's germline CDR1 is MGHRA and CDR2 YSYEKL. The ends were cut back, 0 bases at V and 2 bases at J, with 14 bases in the middle.

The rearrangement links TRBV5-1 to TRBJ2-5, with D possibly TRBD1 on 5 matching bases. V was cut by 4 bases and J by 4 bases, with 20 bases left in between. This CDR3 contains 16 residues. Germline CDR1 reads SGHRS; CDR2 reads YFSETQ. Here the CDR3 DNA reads TGCGCCAGCAGCGAAGGACAAGGCCCCTCTGGAGAGACCCAGTACTTC. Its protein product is CASSEGQGPSGETQYF.

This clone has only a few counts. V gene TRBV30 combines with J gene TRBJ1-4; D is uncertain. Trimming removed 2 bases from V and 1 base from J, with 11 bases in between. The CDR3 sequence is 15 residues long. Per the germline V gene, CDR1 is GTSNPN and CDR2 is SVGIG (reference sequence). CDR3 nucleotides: TGTGCCTGGAGTTTGCTAGGTGGAACTAATGAAAAACTGTTTTTT. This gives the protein CAWSLLGGTNEKLFF.

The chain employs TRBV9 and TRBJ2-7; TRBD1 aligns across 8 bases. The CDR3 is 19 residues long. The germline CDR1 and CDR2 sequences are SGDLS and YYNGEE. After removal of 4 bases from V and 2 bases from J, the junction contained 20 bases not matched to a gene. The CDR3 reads CASSPREQTGAGYPYEQYF. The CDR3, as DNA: TGTGCCAGCAGCCCGCGAGAGCAGACAGGGGCAGGGTACCCCTACGAGCAGTACTTC.

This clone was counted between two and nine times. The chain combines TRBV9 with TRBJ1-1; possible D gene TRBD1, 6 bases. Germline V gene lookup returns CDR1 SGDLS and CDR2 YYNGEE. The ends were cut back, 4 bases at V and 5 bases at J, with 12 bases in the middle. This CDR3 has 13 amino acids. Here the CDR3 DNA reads TGTGCCAGCAGCCCAGGGGAGAGAACTGAAGCTTTCTTT. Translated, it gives CASSPGERTEAFF.

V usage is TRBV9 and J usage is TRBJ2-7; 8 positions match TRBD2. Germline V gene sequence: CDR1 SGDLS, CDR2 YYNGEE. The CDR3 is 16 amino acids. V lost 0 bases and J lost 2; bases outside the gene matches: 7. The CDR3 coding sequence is TGTGCCAGCAGCGTAGGAATCGGTAGCGGGACCTACGAGCAGTACTTC. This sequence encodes CASSVGIGSGTYEQYF.

CDR3 bases: TGCGCCAGCAGCCAGGGGACAGCGAACACTGAAGCTTTCTTT. Translating gives CASSQGTANTEAFF. V and J are TRBV5-1 and TRBJ1-1; 7 bases fit TRBD1. J gave up 1 base and V 4 bases, and 4 bases lay outside the gene matches. The CDR3 loop spans 14 amino acids. Germline-derived CDR1 and CDR2 are SGHRS and YFSETQ.

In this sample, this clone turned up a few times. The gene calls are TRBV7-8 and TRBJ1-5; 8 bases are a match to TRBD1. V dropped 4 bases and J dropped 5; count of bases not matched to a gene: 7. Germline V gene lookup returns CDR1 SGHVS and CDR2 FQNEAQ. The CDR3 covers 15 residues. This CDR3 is CASSSHRGSYQPQHF. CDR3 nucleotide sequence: TGTGCCAGCAGCTCACACAGGGGGTCGTATCAGCCCCAGCATTTT.

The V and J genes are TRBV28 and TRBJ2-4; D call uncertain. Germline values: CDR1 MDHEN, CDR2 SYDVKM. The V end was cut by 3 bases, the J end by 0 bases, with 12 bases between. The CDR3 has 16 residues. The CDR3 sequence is CASSFIPQAAKNIQYF. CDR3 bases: TGTGCCAGCAGTTTCATCCCCCAGGCAGCCAAAAACATTCAGTACTTC. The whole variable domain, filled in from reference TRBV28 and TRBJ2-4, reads DVKVTQSSRYLVKRTGEKVFLECVQDMDHENMFWYRQDPGLGLRLIYFSYDVKMKEKGDIPEGYSVSREKKERFSLILESASTNQTSMYLCASSFIPQAAKNIQYFGAGTRLSVL.

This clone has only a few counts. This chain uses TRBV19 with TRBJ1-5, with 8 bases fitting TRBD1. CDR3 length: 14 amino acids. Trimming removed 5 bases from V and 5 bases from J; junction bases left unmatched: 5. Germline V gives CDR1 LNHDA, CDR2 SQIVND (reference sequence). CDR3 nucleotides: TGTGCCAGTAGTGAGGGACAGGTTTATCAGCCCCAGCATTTT. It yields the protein CASSEGQVYQPQHF. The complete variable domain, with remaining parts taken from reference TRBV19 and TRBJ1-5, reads DGGITQSPKYLFRKEGQNVTLSCEQNLNHDAMYWYRQDPGQGLRLIYYSQIVNDFQKGDIAEGYSVSREKKESFPLTVTSAQKNPTAFYLCASSEGQVYQPQHFGDGTRLSIL.